This T cell receptor beta chain is drawn from a study of blood T cell repertoires in COVID-19. Study-wide context: Spain, Italy and the United States supplied samples that represented acute and convalescent COVID-19. T cells, B-cell-depleted T cells, or PBMCs provided the cDNA or gDNA that served as material.

The Seattle patients, enrolled during active infection, were followed longitudinally. In the study's own analysis: The authors estimated nucleated cell counts from reference gene primer amplification. TCRdb's table, derived via immunoSEQ multiplex PCR, lists solely in-frame clones and lacks some. V and J calls and clone size come straight from that table; D and trimming were deduced from the DNA. The sample has around 180,000 clones, 81% seen once. Germline V gene sequence: CDR1 SGHVS, CDR2 FQNEAQ. This CDR3 has 14 residues. V gave up 2 bases and J gave up 2 bases; unmatched junction bases: 2. Material: peripheral blood. The clonotype comes from a woman aged 80 or over with COVID-19, enrolled during active disease. The chain recombines TRBV7-8 with TRBJ2-7; TRBD2 matches 8 bases. This CDR3 reads CASSLREGPYEQYF. The CDR3 DNA reads TGTGCCAGCAGCTTACGGGAGGGCCCCTACGAGCAGTACTTC.